The rows below give T cell receptor beta chains drawn from one sample of a study of blood T cell repertoires in COVID-19. Some clones are missing from TCRdb's copy, which holds only in-frame ones; the method was immunoSEQ multiplex PCR. Seen here are about 220,000 clones, around 86% observed once, and the top ten hold about 4.8%. The sample was peripheral blood. These receptors were obtained from a woman in her 70s with COVID-19, enrolled during active disease. Each CDR3 is given with its conserved first and last residue. The D gene is left open where the match is weak. A clone size is listed for some rows: how often the clone was seen (once, few, many), or a class if it is expanded.

DNA	CDR3	D	size	V	J
TGTGCCAGCACCCGAGACAGGGGAGGTCTCTACGAGCAGTACTTC	CASTRDRGGLYEQYF	TRBD1	-	TRBV6-5	TRBJ2-7
TGTGCCAGCAGTTCGGAAGGAGACGGGAACACTGAAGCTTTCTTT	CASSSEGDGNTEAFF	-	once	TRBV27	TRBJ1-1
TGTGCCAGCAGCCTCCAGGGGGCCGGAAATTCACCCCTCCACTTT	CASSLQGAGNSPLHF	TRBD1	-	TRBV7-3	TRBJ1-6
TGTGCCAGCAGTTCCTACAGGGATCTGCTCTCCTACAATGAGCAGTTCTTC	CASSSYRDLLSYNEQFF	-	-	TRBV5-6	TRBJ2-1
TGTGCCAGCAGCCGGGAGACTAGCGCAAACTACGAGCAGTACTTC	CASSRETSANYEQYF	TRBD2	-	TRBV4-2	TRBJ2-7
TGCGCCAGCAGCTTGGCGCCCGGGGGAGAAGAGACCCAGTACTTC	CASSLAPGGEETQYF	-	-	TRBV5-1	TRBJ2-5
TGTGCCAGCAGAGGACTAGCGGGAACGAATGAGCAGTTCTTC	CASRGLAGTNEQFF	TRBD2	once	TRBV27	TRBJ2-1
TGTGCCAGCTCACCACCCCCGGACAGGGACCAGCCCCAGCATTTT	CASSPPPDRDQPQHF	TRBD1	-	TRBV18	TRBJ1-5
TGTGCCAGCTCTTGGGCGGGGAGTGTGAGTTACGAGCAGTACTTC	CASSWAGSVSYEQYF	-	-	TRBV2	TRBJ2-7
TGTGCCAGCAGCCTTGGGCTAGCGGGAGGGTGGGGTGAGCAGTTCTTC	CASSLGLAGGWGEQFF	TRBD2	-	TRBV5-4	TRBJ2-1
TGTGCCAGCAGCTTAGATTATGGCCCGAATCAGCCCCAGCATTTT	CASSLDYGPNQPQHF	-	-	TRBV7-2	TRBJ1-5
TGTGCCAGCAGCTTGAACAGCCAAGAGACCCAGTACTTC	CASSLNSQETQYF	-	-	TRBV5-4	TRBJ2-5
TGTGCGGTACAGGGGACATCGAACACCGGGGAGCTGTTTTTT	CAVQGTSNTGELFF	TRBD1	-	TRBV30	TRBJ2-2
TGTGCCAGCAGCCGTAAGCCGGTGATGAACACTGAAGCTTTCTTT	CASSRKPVMNTEAFF	-	-	TRBV7-8	TRBJ1-1
TGCGCCAGCAGCCAAGGGACTAGCGGGATTCCCTACAATGAGCAGTTCTTC	CASSQGTSGIPYNEQFF	TRBD2	-	TRBV4-3	TRBJ2-1
TGCAGTGGGGCCCCACAAGAGACCCAGTACTTC	CSGAPQETQYF	-	-	TRBV20-1	TRBJ2-5
TGCGCCAGCAGCTCGACGGGTGGGAATCTAGCCGAGCAGTACTTC	CASSSTGGNLAEQYF	-	-	TRBV5-1	TRBJ2-7
TGCGCCAGCAGCCAAGTCCCGGATAGACAAGGGGCCAATGAGCAGTTCTTC	CASSQVPDRQGANEQFF	-	-	TRBV4-1	TRBJ2-1
TGTGCCAGCAGTAGAGGGAGGGAGGAGACCCAGTACTTC	CASSRGREETQYF	TRBD2	-	TRBV6-5	TRBJ2-5
TGTGCCAGCAGTTTAATGCAGGGTGGCTACACCTTC	CASSLMQGGYTF	-	-	TRBV28	TRBJ1-2
TGTGCCAGCAGTCGGGTAATGGAGACCCAGTACTTC	CASSRVMETQYF	-	-	TRBV28	TRBJ2-5
TGTGCCAGCAGTACTACACCCGCGAACACCGGGGAGCTGTTTTTT	CASSTTPANTGELFF	-	once	TRBV2	TRBJ2-2
TGTGCCAGCAGAGAAAAAGCCCACTACGAGCAGTACTTC	CASREKAHYEQYF	-	once	TRBV2	TRBJ2-7
TGTGCCAGCAGTTCCCCGAGACAGGGGGCGTTTGATGAGCAGTTCTTC	CASSSPRQGAFDEQFF	TRBD1	-	TRBV27	TRBJ2-1
TGCGCCAGCAGCCGGGATGCTAACTATGGCTACACCTTC	CASSRDANYGYTF	-	-	TRBV5-1	TRBJ1-2
TGTGCCAGCAGCTGGCGGCGGTCAGGGGAGTCTAATGAAAAACTGTTTTTT	CASSWRRSGESNEKLFF	-	once	TRBV7-9	TRBJ1-4
TGTGCCAGTAGCAGACTCCTGCCTTCGGGATCACCCCTCCACTTT	CASSRLLPSGSPLHF	-	-	TRBV19	TRBJ1-6
TGTGCCAGCAGCTTTTTAGATTCCTACAATGAGCAGTTCTTC	CASSFLDSYNEQFF	-	-	TRBV7-9	TRBJ2-1
TGTGCCACCAGCAGAGGGGGAGGGGACCTTAGGACCGGGGAGCTGTTTTTT	CATSRGGGDLRTGELFF	TRBD2	-	TRBV15	TRBJ2-2
TGTGCCATCAGTCGGGACAGAATTCAAGCTTTCTTT	CAISRDRIQAFF	TRBD1	-	TRBV10-3	TRBJ1-1
TGTGCCAGCAGCACCCGGGCTAGCGGGGACAATGAGCAGTTCTTC	CASSTRASGDNEQFF	TRBD2	-	TRBV9	TRBJ2-1
TGTGCCAGCAGTTTCGACACCGACTATGGCTACACCTTC	CASSFDTDYGYTF	-	-	TRBV12-3/TRBV12-4	TRBJ1-2
TGTGCTAGTGCCCCAGACAGAGCAAGAGAGACCCAGTACTTC	CASAPDRARETQYF	-	-	TRBV12-5	TRBJ2-5
TGTGCCAGCAGCTTAGAGGGGACAGGCAACACTGAAGCTTTCTTT	CASSLEGTGNTEAFF	TRBD1	-	TRBV11-2	TRBJ1-1
TGTGCCAGCAGCATACTACAGGGGAACACTGAAGCTTTCTTT	CASSILQGNTEAFF	-	-	TRBV11-2	TRBJ1-1
TGTGCCAGCAACACTGACAGGGGGGCCCAGTACTTC	CASNTDRGAQYF	TRBD1	-	TRBV9	TRBJ2-5